The sequence of this T cell receptor (beta chain) was determined in a study of T-cell reconstitution after alpha-beta-depleted transplantation in children. This clonotype was picked up many times. Its antigen is currently unknown. The germline V gene encodes CDR1 SGHVS and CDR2 FNYEAQ. With 1 base removed from V and 5 bases from J, the gap between germline ends came to 17 bases. This CDR3 is built from 16 residues. Overall study findings and caveats: T-cell counts and diversity at one year following transplant were attributed mainly to newly produced T cells. In some patients, recipient T cells and intrathymic progenitors surviving conditioning explained high day-60 diversity. Reportedly, only several hundred clones from non-depleted graft cells drove alpha-beta T-cell counts at about two months.

For TCRbeta, the library was prepared with unique molecular identifiers. TCRdb called the PCR reads again in MiXCR, with one record for every CDR3 protein. The data show over 90,000 distinct CDR3 sequences, under 7% seen once. The sequence derives from a female patient aged 2-9 years who had a stem cell transplant for Fanconi anemia, so the T cells may come from the graft donor. The sample in question was PBMCs, mostly from graft donor cells, obtained 60 days after TCRalphabeta/CD19-depleted stem cell transplant. The J gene is TRBJ1-1, the V gene TRBV7-6, with D perhaps matching TRBD1 (6 bases). CDR3 region: CASSLVLTGLNTEAFF. The CDR3 DNA sequence: TGTGCCAGCAGCTTAGTATTAACAGGGCTAAATACTGAAGCTTTCTTT. The full variable domain, rest sourced from reference TRBV7-6 and TRBJ1-1, is GAGVSQSPRYKVTKRGQDVALRCDPISGHVSLYWYRQALGQGPEFLTYFNYEAQQDKSGLPNDRFSAERPEGSISTLTIQRTEQRDSAMYRCASSLVLTGLNTEAFFGQGTRLTVV.